These T cell receptor beta chains were read from a single sample in a study of CD8+CD57+ T cells in acquired aplastic anemia. Each CDR3 protein is one row after TCRdb ran MiXCR on the reads. The sample lists 400,000 to 450,000 distinct CDR3 sequences, 65% to 80% occurring once. The sequenced sample was sorted CD4+, CD8+, or CD8+CD57+ T cells (not recorded which) from PBMCs. These receptors were taken from a human donor in good health, serving as a control. Each CDR3 is given with its conserved first and last residue. A D gene is named only where the DNA matches it firmly. Clone size, where shown, is once, few, many, or a class for clones that have expanded.

j_gene: TRBJ1-4; d_gene: TRBD1; v_gene: TRBV7-8; abundance: once; CDR3nt: TGTGCCGGCAGCCCCGAAGGGACAGTAGAAACTAATGAAAAACTGTTTTTT; CDR3aa: CAGSPEGTVETNEKLFF
j_gene: TRBJ1-2; d_gene: NA; v_gene: TRBV19; abundance: NA; CDR3nt: TGTGCCAGTAGTATAAGCAGCGTTGGGGGCTACACCTTC; CDR3aa: CASSISSVGGYTF
j_gene: TRBJ2-7; d_gene: TRBD1; v_gene: TRBV9; abundance: NA; CDR3nt: TGTGCCAGCAGTGAGACAACAGGGGTGGGAACTGAAGAGTACTTC; CDR3aa: CASSETTGVGTEEYF
j_gene: TRBJ1-5; d_gene: NA; v_gene: TRBV2; abundance: many; CDR3nt: TGTGCCAGCAGTGATGCTTATAGCAATCAGCCCCAGCATTTT; CDR3aa: CASSDAYSNQPQHF
j_gene: TRBJ1-5; d_gene: NA; v_gene: TRBV6-5; abundance: NA; CDR3nt: TGTGCCAGTGCGGGGGCTGGAGAGACCCAGCATTTT; CDR3aa: CASAGAGETQHF
j_gene: TRBJ2-7; d_gene: NA; v_gene: TRBV20-1; abundance: once; CDR3nt: TGCAGTGCTAGATATTTCGGCTCCTACGAGCAGTACTTC; CDR3aa: CSARYFGSYEQYF
j_gene: TRBJ2-3; d_gene: NA; v_gene: TRBV19; abundance: NA; CDR3nt: TGTGCCAGTAGTTCAACCGGGACAACCACAGATACGCAGTATTTT; CDR3aa: CASSSTGTTTDTQYF
j_gene: TRBJ2-7; d_gene: NA; v_gene: TRBV7-9; abundance: NA; CDR3nt: TGTGCCAGCAGCAAGGGGACCGTGAACACTGAAGCTTTCTACTTC; CDR3aa: CASSKGTVNTEAFYF
j_gene: TRBJ2-5; d_gene: NA; v_gene: TRBV20-1; abundance: NA; CDR3nt: TGCAGTGCTAGAGTCGGGCAAGAGACCCAGTACTTC; CDR3aa: CSARVGQETQYF
j_gene: TRBJ1-5; d_gene: NA; v_gene: TRBV7-3; abundance: NA; CDR3nt: TGTGCCTCCCACCGGGTACGCGACGAGCAGTTC; CDR3aa: CASHRVRDEQF
j_gene: TRBJ2-6; d_gene: NA; v_gene: TRBV19; abundance: many; CDR3nt: TGTGCCAGTAGTATAAGGGGAAGGTCCTCTGGGGCCAACGTCCTGACTTTC; CDR3aa: CASSIRGRSSGANVLTF
j_gene: TRBJ1-5; d_gene: NA; v_gene: TRBV7-2; abundance: NA; CDR3nt: TGTGCCAGCAGCCCCGGGAAAGGGCATGCAGGGCCCCAGCATTTT; CDR3aa: CASSPGKGHAGPQHF
j_gene: TRBJ2-1; d_gene: NA; v_gene: TRBV7-3; abundance: NA; CDR3nt: TGTGCCAGCAGGTCGTGGGGGGCCAATGAGCAGTTCTTC; CDR3aa: CASRSWGANEQFF
j_gene: TRBJ1-2; d_gene: NA; v_gene: TRBV20-1; abundance: NA; CDR3nt: TGCAGTGCTAGAGATCCCGGACAGCTATATGGCTACACCTTC; CDR3aa: CSARDPGQLYGYTF
j_gene: TRBJ2-3; d_gene: TRBD2; v_gene: TRBV14; abundance: NA; CDR3nt: TGTGCCAGCAGCCAGGGACTAGCGGGAGCAGATACGCAGTATTTT; CDR3aa: CASSQGLAGADTQYF
j_gene: TRBJ2-5; d_gene: NA; v_gene: TRBV7-3; abundance: NA; CDR3nt: TGTGCCAGCAGCGTACGGTCCACCGGGACCCAGTACTTC; CDR3aa: CASSVRSTGTQYF
j_gene: TRBJ2-1; d_gene: TRBD2; v_gene: TRBV3-1; abundance: many; CDR3nt: TGTGCCAGCAGCCATGGGACTAGCGGGGATGAGCAGTTCTTC; CDR3aa: CASSHGTSGDEQFF
j_gene: TRBJ2-1; d_gene: TRBD1; v_gene: TRBV6-6; abundance: many; CDR3nt: TGTGCCAGCAGGGGACAGGGGGGAGGCCATGGCGACAATGAGCAGTTCTTC; CDR3aa: CASRGQGGGHGDNEQFF